The clone carrying this TCR beta chain was seen more than once but under ten times. Its antigen is not identified. The data belong to a study of early T cells in non-severe SARS-CoV-2 infection. TCRdb reprocessed the 5' RACE reads with MiXCR, giving one entry per CDR3 protein. The table includes approximately 35,000 distinct CDR3 sequences, 5% to 6% detected once. Study results and limitations: Matching against VDJdb likely underestimated virus-specific expansions, favoring anti-spike CD8.

The sequence was collected from an adult who was a healthcare worker with PCR-confirmed SARS-CoV-2 infection or an uninfected control (not recorded which). The source material was whole blood.

The CDR3, as DNA: TGTGCCAGCAAGGGTCGGCAGGGGGTCCTCCCGGATTCACCCCTCCACTTT. This codes for CASKGRQGVLPDSPLHF. This chain joins TRBV7-9 and TRBJ1-6, with 7 positions matching TRBD1. The CDR3 runs 17 residues. J gave up 8 bases and V 7 bases, and 17 bases lay outside the gene matches. Looked up from germline, CDR1 is SEHNR and CDR2 is FQNEAQ (reference sequence).